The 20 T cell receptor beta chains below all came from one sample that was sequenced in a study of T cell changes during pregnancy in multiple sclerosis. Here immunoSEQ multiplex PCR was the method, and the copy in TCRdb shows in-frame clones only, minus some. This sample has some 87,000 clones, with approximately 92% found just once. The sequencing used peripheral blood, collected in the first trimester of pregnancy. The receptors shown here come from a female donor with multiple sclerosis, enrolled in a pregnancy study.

This CDR3 reads CASSNGQGVVRNTGELFF. CDR3 coding DNA: TGCGCCAGCAGCAACGGACAGGGGGTCGTACGGAACACCGGGGAGCTGTTTTTT. The chain carries TRBV5-1 and TRBJ2-2, with 10 bases identical to TRBD1. Germline assignment: CDR1 SGHRS and CDR2 YFSETQ. Trimming removed 4 bases from V and 1 base from J; junction bases left unmatched: 10. This CDR3 comprises 18 residues. Full variable domain (rest looked up from reference TRBV5-1 and TRBJ2-2): KAGVTQTPRYLIKTRGQQVTLSCSPISGHRSVSWYQQTPGQGLQFLFEYFSETQRNKGNFPGRFSGRQFSNSRSEMNVSTLELGDSALYLCASSNGQGVVRNTGELFFGEGSRLTVL.

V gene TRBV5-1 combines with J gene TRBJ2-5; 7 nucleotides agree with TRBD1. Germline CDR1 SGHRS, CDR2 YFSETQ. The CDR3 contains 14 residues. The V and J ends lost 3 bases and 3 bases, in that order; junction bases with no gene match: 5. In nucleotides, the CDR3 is TGCGCCAGCAGCTCTCTGACAGGGAAAGAGACCCAGTACTTC. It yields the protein CASSSLTGKETQYF.

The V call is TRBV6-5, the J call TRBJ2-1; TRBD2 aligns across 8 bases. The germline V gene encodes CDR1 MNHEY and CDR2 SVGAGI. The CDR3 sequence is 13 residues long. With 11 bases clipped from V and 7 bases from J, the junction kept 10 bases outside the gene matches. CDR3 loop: CAVTGTRPNEQFF. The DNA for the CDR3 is TGTGCCGTTACCGGGACTAGACCGAATGAGCAGTTCTTC.

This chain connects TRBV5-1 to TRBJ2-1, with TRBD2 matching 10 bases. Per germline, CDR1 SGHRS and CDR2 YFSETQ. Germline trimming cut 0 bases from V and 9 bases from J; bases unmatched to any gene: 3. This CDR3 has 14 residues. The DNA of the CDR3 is TGCGCCAGCAGCTTGGTGCTAGCGGGAGTTGAGCAGTTCTTC. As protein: CASSLVLAGVEQFF.

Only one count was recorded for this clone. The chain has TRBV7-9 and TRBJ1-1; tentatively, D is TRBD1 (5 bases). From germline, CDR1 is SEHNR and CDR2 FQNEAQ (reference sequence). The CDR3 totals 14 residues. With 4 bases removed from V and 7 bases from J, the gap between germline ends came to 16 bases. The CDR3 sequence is CASSWVEGRGEAFF. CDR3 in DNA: TGTGCCAGCAGCTGGGTGGAGGGGCGCGGTGAAGCTTTCTTT.

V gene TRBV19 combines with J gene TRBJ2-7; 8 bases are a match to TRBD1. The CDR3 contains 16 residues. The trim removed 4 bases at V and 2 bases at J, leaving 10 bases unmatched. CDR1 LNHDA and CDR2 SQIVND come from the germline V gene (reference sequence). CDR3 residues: CASSKLSGGPTYEQYF. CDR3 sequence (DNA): TGTGCCAGTAGTAAACTCTCAGGGGGCCCAACCTACGAGCAGTACTTC.

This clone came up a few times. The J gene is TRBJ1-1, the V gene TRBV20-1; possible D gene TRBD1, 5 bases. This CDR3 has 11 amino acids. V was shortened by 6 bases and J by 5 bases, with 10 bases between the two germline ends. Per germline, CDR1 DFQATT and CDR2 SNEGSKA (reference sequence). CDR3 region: CSARSGTEAFF. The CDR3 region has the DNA TGCAGTGCCAGGTCAGGGACTGAAGCTTTCTTT.

The CDR3 DNA is TGTGCCAGCAGTTTGTCATCCGGGGCAGGGGAAGAGACCCAGTACTTC. It yields the protein CASSLSSGAGEETQYF. The genes are TRBV28 and TRBJ2-5; maybe TRBD1 (6 bases). This CDR3 comprises 16 residues. V was shortened by 3 bases and J by 3 bases, with 17 bases between the two germline ends. The germline CDR1 and CDR2 sequences are MDHEN and SYDVKM.

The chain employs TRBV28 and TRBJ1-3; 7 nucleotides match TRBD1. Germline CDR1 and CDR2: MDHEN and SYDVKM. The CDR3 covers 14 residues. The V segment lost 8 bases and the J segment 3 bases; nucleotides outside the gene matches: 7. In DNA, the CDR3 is TGTGCCAGCGGTACAGGGGATTATGGAAACACCATATATTTT. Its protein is CASGTGDYGNTIYF.

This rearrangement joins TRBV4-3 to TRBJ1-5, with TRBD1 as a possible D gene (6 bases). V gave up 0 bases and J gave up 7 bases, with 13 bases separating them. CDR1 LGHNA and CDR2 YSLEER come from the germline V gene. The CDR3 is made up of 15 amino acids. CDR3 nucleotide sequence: TGCGCCAGCAGCCAAGATGGGCAGGGGCGGCAGCCCCAGCATTTT. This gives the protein CASSQDGQGRQPQHF.

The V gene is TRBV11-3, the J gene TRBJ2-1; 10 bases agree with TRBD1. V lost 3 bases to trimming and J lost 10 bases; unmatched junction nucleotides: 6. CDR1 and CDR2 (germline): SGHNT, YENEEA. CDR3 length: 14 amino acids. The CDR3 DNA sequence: TGTGCCAGCAGCTTGGGACAGGGGCTAAGAGAGCAGTTCTTC. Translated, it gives CASSLGQGLREQFF.

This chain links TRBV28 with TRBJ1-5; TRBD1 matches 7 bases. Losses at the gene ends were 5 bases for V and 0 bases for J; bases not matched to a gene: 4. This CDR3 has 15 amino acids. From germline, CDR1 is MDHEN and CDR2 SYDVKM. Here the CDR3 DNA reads TGTGCCAGCAGTCTACAGGGGATTAGCAATCAGCCCCAGCATTTT. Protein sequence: CASSLQGISNQPQHF. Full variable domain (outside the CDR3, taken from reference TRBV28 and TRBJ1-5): DVKVTQSSRYLVKRTGEKVFLECVQDMDHENMFWYRQDPGLGLRLIYFSYDVKMKEKGDIPEGYSVSREKKERFSLILESASTNQTSMYLCASSLQGISNQPQHFGDGTRLSIL.

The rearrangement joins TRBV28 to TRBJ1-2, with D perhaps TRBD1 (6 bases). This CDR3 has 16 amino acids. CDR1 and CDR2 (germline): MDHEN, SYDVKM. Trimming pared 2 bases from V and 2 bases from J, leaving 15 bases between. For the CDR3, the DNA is TGTGCCAGCAGTTTAAGGGGGACGGGTGTCAACTATGGCTACACCTTC. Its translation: CASSLRGTGVNYGYTF.

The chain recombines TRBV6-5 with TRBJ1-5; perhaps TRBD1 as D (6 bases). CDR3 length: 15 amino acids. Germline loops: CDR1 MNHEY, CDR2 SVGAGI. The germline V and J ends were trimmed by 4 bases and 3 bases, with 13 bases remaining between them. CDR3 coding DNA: TGTGCCAGCAGTTTAGGTTCAGGGGTCAATCAGCCCCAGCATTTT. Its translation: CASSLGSGVNQPQHF.

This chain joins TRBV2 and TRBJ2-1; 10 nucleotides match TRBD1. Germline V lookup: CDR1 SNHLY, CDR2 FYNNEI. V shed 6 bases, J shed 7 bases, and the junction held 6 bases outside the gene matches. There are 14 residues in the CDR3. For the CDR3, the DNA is TGTGCCAGCAGCCCGGACAGGGGGTCGAATGAGCAGTTCTTC. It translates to CASSPDRGSNEQFF.

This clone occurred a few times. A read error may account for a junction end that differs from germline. The CDR3 sequence: CASSEGLAGAIEQYF. The CDR3 DNA follows: TGTGCTAGCAGCGAGGGACTAGCGGGAGCCATCGAGCAGTACTTC. This chain connects TRBV7-7 to TRBJ2-7; the match to TRBD2 covers 14 bases. This CDR3 is built from 15 residues. In germline, CDR1 is SSHAT, CDR2 FNYEAQ (reference sequence).

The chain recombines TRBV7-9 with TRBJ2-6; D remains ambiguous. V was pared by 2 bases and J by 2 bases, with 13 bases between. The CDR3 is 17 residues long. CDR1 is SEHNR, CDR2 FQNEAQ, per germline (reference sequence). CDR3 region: CASSLLSSLAGANVLTF. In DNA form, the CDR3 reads TGTGCCAGCAGCTTACTTTCTAGTCTTGCTGGGGCCAACGTCCTGACTTTC.

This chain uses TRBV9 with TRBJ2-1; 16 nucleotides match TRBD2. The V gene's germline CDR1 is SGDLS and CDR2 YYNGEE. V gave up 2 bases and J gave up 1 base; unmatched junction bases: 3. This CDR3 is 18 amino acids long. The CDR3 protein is CASSVGLAGGGSYNEQFF. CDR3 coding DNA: TGTGCCAGCAGCGTGGGACTAGCGGGAGGGGGGTCCTACAATGAGCAGTTCTTC.

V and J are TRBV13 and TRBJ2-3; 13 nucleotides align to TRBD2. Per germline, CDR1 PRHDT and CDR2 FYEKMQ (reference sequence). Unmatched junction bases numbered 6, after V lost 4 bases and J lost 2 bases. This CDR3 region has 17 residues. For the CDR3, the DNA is TGTGCCAGCAGCTACCTGGGACTAGCGGGATTCACAGATACGCAGTATTTT. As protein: CASSYLGLAGFTDTQYF.

CDR3 DNA: TGTGCCAGCTTAGGCGGAGTGTGGGTCACTGAAGCTTTCTTT. This codes for CASLGGVWVTEAFF. The chain couples TRBV6-1 to TRBJ1-1; no reliable D call. The CDR3 is 14 residues long. Germline CDR1 reads MNHNS; CDR2 reads SASEGT. Deletions cut 8 bases from V and 4 bases from J, with 17 bases between.